This entry concerns a single T cell receptor beta chain. What it recognizes is unknown. The source of the sample is a study of cytomegalovirus exposure and HLA in healthy donors. Study-level points and caveats: A later analysis found that most CMV-associated TCR beta chains appeared HLA-restricted. Analyses of presence and absence presupposed an approximately uniform sequencing depth across donors. Researchers reportedly found TCR beta sequences accurately predicted most subjects' HLA-A and HLA-B alleles. Earlier results showed most TCR beta V segments being productive about 87% or about 30% of the time.

The PCR was carried out with 60 Vbeta primers and 13 Jbeta primers. The method was immunoSEQ multiplex PCR; TCRdb's version includes in-frame clones alone and lacks a portion of them. The data show roughly 200,000 clones, 80% to 90% seen once. The CDR3 has 15 residues. The trim removed 8 bases at V and 1 base at J, leaving 7 bases unmatched. CDR1 is SEHNR and CDR2 is FQNEAQ in the germline V gene (reference sequence). Input material: PBMCs. This chain connects TRBV7-9 to TRBJ2-1; 8 positions match TRBD1. This receptor was identified in a man aged 25 to 40 in good health and CMV-seronegative. CDR3 sequence: CASFSTGESYNEQFF. CDR3 coding DNA: TGTGCCAGCTTTTCGACAGGGGAATCCTACAATGAGCAGTTCTTC.